This TCR beta chain is from a study of CD8 T cells in Susac syndrome (dated by TCRdb to the late 2010s). As for the study more broadly: The study used repertoire sequencing to test whether antigen drove CD8+ T cell activation and differentiation in Susac syndrome. Results the study describes overall, beyond this receptor: The TCR sequencing and HLA analysis was acknowledged to have included a relatively small number of individuals.

Counted from cysteine to phenylalanine, this CDR3 has 14 amino acids. CDR3 DNA is the only sequence kept; it has 42 bases, read in frame from the first base. Per the germline V gene, KGHSH is the CDR1 and LQKENI is the CDR2. At the junction V is shortened by 3 bases and J by 4 bases, with 13 bases in between. High-throughput TCR beta sequencing profiled peripheral blood CD8+ and CD4+ T cells from healthy donors, Susac syndrome patients and multiple sclerosis patients. Healthy donors were age- and sex-matched controls. CD8+ TEMRA cells were enriched by FACS, while bulk CD8+ and CD4+ T cells were purified by magnetic negative isolation. Blood was drawn into EDTA tubes, processed within 24 hours, and PBMCs were isolated by density gradient centrifugation. PBMCs intended for TCR sequencing were cryopreserved in liquid nitrogen and were subsequently thawed in a 37 degrees C water bath. A purity of at least 90% was achieved for sorted or isolated CD4+, CD8+ and CD8+ TEMRA cells.

In the case of this clonotype: Its antigen specificity is not known. No much larger clone exists at a distance of one base, and base qualities are not known.

RNA was extracted using the RNeasy kit, and roughly 0.5 to 1 ug of the RNA was reverse transcribed with random hexamers. TCR beta CDR3 regions were amplified with the immunoSEQ multiplex PCR assay covering 54 Vbeta and 13 Jbeta segments. PCR amplification bias was corrected by using a synthetic template baseline for primer optimization and computational correction. The study's processing was this. Reads were annotated to V, D and J genes per IMGT and analyzed with immunoSEQ Analyzer, keeping only productive sequences. To calculate clonality, Shannon entropy was normalized by log2 of the number of productive unique sequences and then subtracted from one. Public and private clones were assessed among the 100 most prevalent clones of each patient and control. Susac-specific clones were defined as absent from healthy and MS cohorts, 1052 published viral clones and other ImmuneACCESS disease sequences. Using fastp at Q25 and MiXCR, TCRdb reprocessed the public reads and kept productive beta chains. Each CDR3 protein gets just one entry, which takes the most common genes and DNA from the rows behind it. What appears here as the V and J calls and clone size reflects TCRdb's work, not the paper's. In this sample the table shows 100,000 to 150,000 distinct CDR3 sequences, around 94% of which occur a single time. The leading ten clones occupy roughly 0.087% of the sample.

The TCR was taken from a human donor in good health. The rearranged chain carries TRBV18 and TRBJ2-7, with a tentative D gene TRBD2 over 6 matching bases. The sample comprised CD4+ T cells from PBMCs. The sequenced DNA is TGTGCCAGCTCACCGGGGCTAGCGTCGTACGAGCAGTACTTC. Its translation reads: CASSPGLASYEQYF.